This T cell receptor beta chain was found in a study of T cells and copy number aberrations in small-cell lung cancer. TCRdb's copy holds only in-frame clones and misses some; the assay was immunoSEQ multiplex PCR. There are more than 9,500 clones in the sample; approximately 79% occur only once, and roughly a third lies in the top ten. The V gene lost 7 bases and the J gene lost 4 bases, with 16 bases spanning the gap. This CDR3 spans 14 amino acids. Per the germline V gene, CDR1 is MNHNS and CDR2 is SASEGT. The sequence came from a man in his 60s with small cell lung cancer. This chain joins TRBV6-1 and TRBJ1-2, with D unresolved. The sequenced sample consisted of normal tissue next to the tumor. In DNA form, the CDR3 reads TGTGCCAGCAAAACTACGACGGTCGCCTATGGCTACACCTTC. This sequence encodes CASKTTTVAYGYTF.